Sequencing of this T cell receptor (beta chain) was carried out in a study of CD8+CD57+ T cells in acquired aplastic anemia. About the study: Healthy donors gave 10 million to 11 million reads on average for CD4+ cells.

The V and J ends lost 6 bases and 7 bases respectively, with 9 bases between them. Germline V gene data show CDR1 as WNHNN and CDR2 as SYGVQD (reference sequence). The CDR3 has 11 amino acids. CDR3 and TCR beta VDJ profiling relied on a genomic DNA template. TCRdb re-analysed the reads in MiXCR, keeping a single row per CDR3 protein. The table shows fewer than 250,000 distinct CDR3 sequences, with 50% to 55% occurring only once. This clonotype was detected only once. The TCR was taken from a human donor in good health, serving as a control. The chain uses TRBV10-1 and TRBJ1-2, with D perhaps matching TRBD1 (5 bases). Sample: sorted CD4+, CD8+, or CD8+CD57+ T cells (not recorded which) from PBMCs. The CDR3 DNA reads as TGCGCCAGCAGATCGACAGCTGGCTACACCTTC. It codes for CASRSTAGYTF.